These 26 T cell receptor beta chains were sequenced from one sample in a study of siplizumab effects on memory and regulatory T cells. The method was immunoSEQ multiplex PCR; TCRdb's version includes in-frame clones alone and lacks a portion of them. This table has about 56,000 clones, about 98% appearing once. The sample was naive CD8+ T cells sorted from blood. The source is a human donor in good health.

The chain uses TRBV7-9 and TRBJ2-5; D is unclear. V dropped 3 bases and J dropped 2 bases, with 7 bases sitting between them. Germline V gene sequence: CDR1 SEHNR, CDR2 FQNEAQ (reference sequence). The CDR3 extends over 13 amino acids. The CDR3 sequence: CASSLSEQETQYF. CDR3 DNA: TGTGCCAGCAGCTTGAGCGAGCAAGAGACCCAGTACTTC.

This chain connects TRBV5-1 to TRBJ1-3, with 10 bases matching TRBD1. V dropped 4 bases and J dropped 8; count of bases not matched to a gene: 3. This CDR3 is 13 amino acids long. CDR1 is SGHRS, CDR2 YFSETQ, per germline. In DNA, the CDR3 is TGCGCCAGCAGCCCCGGGACAGGGGACACCATATATTTT. Encoded protein: CASSPGTGDTIYF.

This chain uses TRBV7-9 with TRBJ2-7, with 10 bases aligning to TRBD1. V lost 4 bases, J lost 5 bases, and 2 bases stayed unmatched. CDR1 and CDR2 from the germline V gene are SEHNR and FQNEAQ (reference sequence). The CDR3 covers 13 residues. This CDR3 reads CASSWDRGNEQYF. The CDR3 coding sequence is TGTGCCAGCAGCTGGGACAGGGGCAACGAGCAGTACTTC. The whole variable domain, filled in from reference TRBV7-9 and TRBJ2-7, reads DTGVSQNPRHKITKRGQNVTFRCDPISEHNRLYWYRQTLGQGPEFLTYFQNEAQLEKSRLLSDRFSAERPKGSFSTLEIQRTEQGDSAMYLCASSWDRGNEQYFGPGTRLTVT.

The chain has TRBV7-2 and TRBJ2-1, with D tentatively TRBD2 (5 bases). CDR1 is SGHTA, CDR2 FQGNSA, per germline. CDR3 length: 14 amino acids. Trimming took off 2 bases at V and 5 bases at J, with 10 bases between the two ends. CDR3 in amino acids: CASSLLSEDNEQFF. In DNA, the CDR3 is TGTGCCAGCAGCTTACTTAGCGAGGACAATGAGCAGTTCTTC.

The chain joins TRBV10-3 to TRBJ1-2, with D hard to call. Germline V lookup: CDR1 ENHRY, CDR2 SYGVKD. The CDR3 loop spans 13 amino acids. V was pared by 10 bases and J by 2 bases, with 14 bases between. Here the CDR3 DNA reads TGTGCCACCAAGGGCGAGGGAAACTATGGCTACACCTTC. Translation: CATKGEGNYGYTF.

The genes are TRBV2 and TRBJ1-4, with a weak D call TRBD1 (6 bases). The CDR3 extends over 17 amino acids. Germline V gene lookup returns CDR1 SNHLY and CDR2 FYNNEI. The V and J ends lost 4 bases and 7 bases respectively, with 22 bases between them. The DNA for the CDR3 is TGTGCCAGCAGTGGGGGACACTTCAAGGCCCGTGCTGAAAAACTGTTTTTT. It codes for CASSGGHFKARAEKLFF.

The gene calls are TRBV6-5 and TRBJ2-5, with 11 nucleotides matching TRBD1. Germline CDR1 is MNHEY and CDR2 is SVGAGI. V shed 11 bases, J shed 4 bases, and the junction held 9 bases outside the gene matches. The CDR3 spans 14 residues. CDR3 protein: CASQVGQGGETQYF. The CDR3 DNA follows: TGTGCCTCCCAGGTGGGACAGGGGGGAGAGACCCAGTACTTC.

The chain is built from TRBV7-9 and TRBJ1-1, with TRBD1 matching over 7 bases. The CDR3 has 14 amino acids. Germline V gene sequence: CDR1 SEHNR, CDR2 FQNEAQ (reference sequence). Losses at the gene ends were 5 bases for V and 6 bases for J; bases not matched to a gene: 9. CDR3 sequence: CASSVITGAAEAFF. DNA of the CDR3: TGTGCCAGCAGCGTAATAACAGGGGCGGCTGAAGCTTTCTTT.

The chain combines TRBV30 with TRBJ1-4; 8 positions agree with TRBD1. Germline V gene lookup returns CDR1 GTSNPN and CDR2 SVGIG (reference sequence). This CDR3 has 14 residues. Germline trimming cut 4 bases from V and 5 bases from J; bases unmatched to any gene: 6. The CDR3 loop reads CAWNWGQENEKLFF. Written as DNA, the CDR3 is TGTGCCTGGAACTGGGGACAGGAGAATGAAAAACTGTTTTTT.

The chain combines TRBV10-2 with TRBJ2-3; the D is unclear. Germline V gene sequence: CDR1 WSHSY, CDR2 SAAADI. V lost 4 bases and J lost 2, with 10 bases in between. This CDR3 is 14 amino acids long. For the CDR3, the DNA is TGCGCCAGCAGTGCCGAAATGATCACAGATACGCAGTATTTT. It is translated as CASSAEMITDTQYF.

The chain is built from TRBV7-2 and TRBJ2-5; 14 positions match TRBD2. V lost 4 bases to trimming and J lost 4 bases; unmatched junction nucleotides: 14. The CDR3 is 19 amino acids. The germline gives CDR1 SGHTA, CDR2 FQGNSA. The CDR3 protein is CASSYRGLAGGGARETQYF. In DNA form, the CDR3 reads TGTGCCAGCAGCTATCGAGGACTAGCGGGAGGAGGCGCCCGAGAGACCCAGTACTTC.

This clone was detected only once. The chain joins TRBV28 to TRBJ1-2; D remains ambiguous. CDR1 and CDR2 (germline): MDHEN, SYDVKM. The CDR3 totals 14 residues. The V end lost 8 bases, the J end lost 7 bases, and 20 bases lay between the germline ends. The CDR3 DNA is TGTGCCAGCTCCCCGGAGGCCGCCGGGTTTGGCTACACCTTC. Translating it yields CASSPEAAGFGYTF.

The chain joins TRBV9 to TRBJ1-2; D remains unclear. This CDR3 contains 14 residues. CDR1 SGDLS and CDR2 YYNGEE come from the germline V gene. Trimming shortened V by 3 bases and J by 0 bases, and 9 bases separated the two germline ends. CDR3 in amino acids: CASSGSGTNYGYTF. DNA of the CDR3: TGTGCCAGCAGCGGTTCCGGGACTAACTATGGCTACACCTTC. Filled out from reference TRBV9 and TRBJ1-2, the complete variable domain reads DSGVTQTPKHLITATGQRVTLRCSPRSGDLSVYWYQQSLDQGLQFLIQYYNGEERAKGNILERFSAQQFPDLHSELNLSSLELGDSALYFCASSGSGTNYGYTFGSGTRLTVV.

The rearrangement links TRBV27 to TRBJ2-2; TRBD1 matches 9 bases. V lost 4 bases to trimming and J lost 7 bases; unmatched junction nucleotides: 7. The length of the CDR3 is 15 residues. Germline assignment: CDR1 MNHEY and CDR2 SMNVEV (reference sequence). This CDR3 reads CASSSRTGVVGELFF. As DNA, the CDR3 is TGTGCCAGCAGTTCGCGGACAGGGGTTGTCGGGGAGCTGTTTTTT.

The chain recombines TRBV6-5 with TRBJ1-1, with D unclear. Trimming pared 6 bases from V and 0 bases from J, leaving 8 bases between. Germline CDR1 is MNHEY and CDR2 is SVGAGI. The CDR3 length is 13 residues. In nucleotides, the CDR3 is TGTGCCAGCAGGCACGGGATGAACACTGAAGCTTTCTTT. Its translation is CASRHGMNTEAFF.

The CDR3 region is CASHRAGTRETQYF. The CDR3 DNA sequence: TGTGCCAGCCACAGAGCAGGGACTCGAGAGACCCAGTACTTC. The chain carries TRBV7-8 and TRBJ2-5; a possible D gene is TRBD2 (6 bases). The CDR3 loop spans 14 amino acids. Trimming pared 8 bases from V and 4 bases from J, leaving 17 bases between. CDR1 and CDR2 from the germline V gene are SGHVS and FQNEAQ.

This clone was observed a single time. The J gene is TRBJ2-3, the V gene TRBV13; a weak D match, TRBD2 (5 bases). The CDR3 loop spans 15 amino acids. CDR1 and CDR2 (germline): PRHDT, FYEKMQ (reference sequence). V lost 5 bases, J lost 4 bases, and 16 bases lay in between. CDR3 sequence: CASSLADSSPDTQYF. The CDR3 nucleotides read TGTGCCAGCAGCCTGGCGGACTCAAGCCCAGATACGCAGTATTTT.

The chain links TRBV7-9 to TRBJ2-7; tentatively, D is TRBD2 (5 bases). Trimming stripped 5 bases from V and 2 bases from J, with 13 bases between. Germline V CDR1 and CDR2: SEHNR, FQNEAQ (reference sequence). The CDR3 sequence is 14 residues long. The DNA of the CDR3 is TGTGCCAGCAGCAAGACGAGGGAAACCTACGAGCAGTACTTC. It codes for CASSKTRETYEQYF.

This rearrangement joins TRBV9 to TRBJ1-1; possibly TRBD1 for D (5 bases). With 3 bases removed from V and 1 base from J, the gap between germline ends came to 7 bases. This CDR3 spans 13 amino acids. The germline gives CDR1 SGDLS, CDR2 YYNGEE. CDR3 amino acids: CASSAGTNTEAFF. CDR3 DNA sequence: TGTGCCAGCAGCGCCGGGACGAACACTGAAGCTTTCTTT.

The V call is TRBV30, the J call TRBJ2-6; TRBD1 agrees at 9 bases. The germline V gene has CDR1 GTSNPN and CDR2 SVGIG (reference sequence). The CDR3 is made up of 16 amino acids. The CDR3: CAHAGTGPFGANVLTF. CDR3 DNA: TGTGCACACGCCGGGACAGGGCCCTTTGGGGCCAACGTCCTGACTTTC.

The chain has TRBV4-1 and TRBJ2-1; TRBD1 might be the D (6 bases). CDR1 is MGHRA, CDR2 YSYEKL, per germline. Trimming took 3 bases from V and 0 from J, leaving 9 bases between them. The CDR3 has 15 amino acids. The CDR3 sequence: CASSQMDSSYNEQFF. For the CDR3, the DNA is TGCGCCAGCAGCCAGATGGACAGCTCCTACAATGAGCAGTTCTTC.

The rearrangement joins TRBV7-3 to TRBJ2-1; the D gene is possibly TRBD2 (5 bases). V lost 2 bases to trimming and J lost 10 bases, with 12 bases between them. The germline V gene has CDR1 SGHTA and CDR2 FQGTGA. The length of the CDR3 is 13 residues. CDR3 nucleotides: TGTGCCAGCAGCTTACCCGACGGAGGAGAGCAGTTCTTC. Its protein is CASSLPDGGEQFF.

J is TRBJ1-4 and V is TRBV4-1; D unresolved. The CDR3 extends over 14 amino acids. The V gene lost 2 bases and the J gene lost 5 bases, with 9 bases spanning the gap. Germline V gives CDR1 MGHRA, CDR2 YSYEKL. The DNA of the CDR3 is TGCGCCAGCAGCCAACTGCTGAGCAATGAAAAACTGTTTTTT. It encodes CASSQLLSNEKLFF.

V usage is TRBV9 and J usage is TRBJ2-1; perhaps D is TRBD1 or TRBD2 (5 bases each). The germline gives CDR1 SGDLS, CDR2 YYNGEE. This CDR3 contains 14 residues. V was trimmed by 4 bases and J by 6 bases, leaving 14 bases between them. The chain's CDR3 is CASSPEGDGNEQFF. The CDR3 DNA sequence: TGTGCCAGCAGCCCCGAAGGGGACGGCAATGAGCAGTTCTTC.

This sequence joins TRBV27 and TRBJ2-3, with D possibly being TRBD2 (6 bases). Germline values: CDR1 MNHEY, CDR2 SMNVEV (reference sequence). The ends were cut back, 3 bases at V and 4 bases at J, with 14 bases in the middle. The CDR3 consists of 15 residues. In DNA form, the CDR3 reads TGTGCCAGCAGTTTTCAGGGTAGCGGTGCAGATACGCAGTATTTT. It codes for CASSFQGSGADTQYF.

The rearrangement joins TRBV6-5 to TRBJ1-2; 10 bases align to TRBD1. CDR3 length: 15 residues. Germline loops: CDR1 MNHEY, CDR2 SVGAGI. J was trimmed by 6 bases and V by 2 bases; bases with no gene match: 6. The DNA for the CDR3 is TGTGCCAGCAGTTACGTTTCCGGGACAGGGGATGGCTACACCTTC. Translated: CASSYVSGTGDGYTF.